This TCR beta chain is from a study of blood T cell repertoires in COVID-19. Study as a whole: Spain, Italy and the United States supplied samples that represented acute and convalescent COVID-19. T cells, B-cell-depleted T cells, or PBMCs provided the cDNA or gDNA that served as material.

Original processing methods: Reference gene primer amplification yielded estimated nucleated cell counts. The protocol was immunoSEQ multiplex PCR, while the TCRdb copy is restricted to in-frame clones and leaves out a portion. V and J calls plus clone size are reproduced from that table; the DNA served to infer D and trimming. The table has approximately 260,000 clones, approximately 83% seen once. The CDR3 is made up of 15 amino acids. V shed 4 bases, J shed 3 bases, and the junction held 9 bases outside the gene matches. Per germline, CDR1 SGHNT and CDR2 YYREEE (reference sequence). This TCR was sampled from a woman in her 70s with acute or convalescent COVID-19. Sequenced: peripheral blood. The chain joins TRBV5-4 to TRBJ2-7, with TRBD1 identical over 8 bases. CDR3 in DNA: TGTGCCAGCAGCCATAGGACAGGGAGTATCTACGAGCAGTACTTC. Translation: CASSHRTGSIYEQYF. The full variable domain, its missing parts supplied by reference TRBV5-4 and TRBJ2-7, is ETGVTQSPTHLIKTRGQQVTLRCSSQSGHNTVSWYQQALGQGPQFIFQYYREEENGRGNFPPRFSGLQFPNYSSELNVNALELDDSALYLCASSHRTGSIYEQYFGPGTRLTVT.